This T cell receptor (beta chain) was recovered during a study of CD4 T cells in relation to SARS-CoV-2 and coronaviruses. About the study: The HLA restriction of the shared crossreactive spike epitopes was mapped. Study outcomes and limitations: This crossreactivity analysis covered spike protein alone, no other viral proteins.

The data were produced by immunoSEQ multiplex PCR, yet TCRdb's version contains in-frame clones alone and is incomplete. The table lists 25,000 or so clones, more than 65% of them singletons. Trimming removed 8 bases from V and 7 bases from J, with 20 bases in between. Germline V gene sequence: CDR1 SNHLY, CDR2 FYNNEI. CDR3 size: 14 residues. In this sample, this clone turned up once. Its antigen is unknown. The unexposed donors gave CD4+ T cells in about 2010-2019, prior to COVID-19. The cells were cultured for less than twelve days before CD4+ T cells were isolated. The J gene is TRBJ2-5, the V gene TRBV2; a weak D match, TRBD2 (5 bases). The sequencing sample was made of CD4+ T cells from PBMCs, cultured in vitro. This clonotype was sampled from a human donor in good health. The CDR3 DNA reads TGTGCCAGCGGGTATTTAGGGATTCGGGGGACCCAGTACTTC. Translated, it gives CASGYLGIRGTQYF.